A single sample is the source of the 21 T cell receptor beta chains below, sequenced in a study of T cell repertoires in cytomegalovirus infection. TCRdb independently ran MiXCR on the reads; one entry per CDR3 protein. Of about 97,000 distinct CDR3 sequences listed, 15% to 20% are singletons. The specimen was PBMCs. The receptor set was obtained from a human donor in good health (CMV status not recorded). Some clones in this sample may be carry-over from other donors' samples.

The chain carries TRBV20-1 and TRBJ2-5; TRBD1 is a possible D gene (7 bases). V was cut by 5 bases and J by 5 bases, with 15 bases left in between. CDR1 is DFQATT and CDR2 is SNEGSKA in the germline V gene (reference sequence). CDR3 length: 13 amino acids. CDR3: CSALWRDSETQYF. DNA for the CDR3: TGCAGTGCTCTATGGCGGGACAGCGAGACCCAGTACTTC.

This clonotype was seen at least ten times. This chain connects TRBV7-3 to TRBJ2-5, with D unclear. Between the trimmed V and J ends, which lost 5 bases and 4 bases, there was a span of 11 bases. The CDR3 is 13 amino acids. In germline, CDR1 is SGHTA, CDR2 FQGTGA. CDR3 protein: CASSPGSGETQYF. DNA for the CDR3: TGTGCCAGCAGCCCCGGGTCAGGAGAGACCCAGTACTTC. Filled out from reference TRBV7-3 and TRBJ2-5, the complete variable domain reads GAGVSQTPSNKVTEKGKYVELRCDPISGHTALYWYRQSLGQGPEFLIYFQGTGAADDSGLPNDRFFAVRPEGSVSTLKIQRTERGDSAVYLCASSPGSGETQYFGPGTRLLVL.

Many counts were recorded for this clonotype. This chain uses TRBV12-3 or TRBV12-4 with TRBJ1-2, with a weak D call TRBD1 (5 bases). With 9 bases removed from V and 6 bases from J, the gap between germline ends came to 17 bases. This CDR3 has 13 amino acids. For the CDR3, the DNA is TGTGCCAGTCGAGCCTCAGGGAATGATGGCTACACCTTC. Translation: CASRASGNDGYTF.

In this sample, this clonotype turned up many times. The rearrangement uses TRBV7-2 and TRBJ2-5; tentative D call: TRBD2 (5 bases). Trimming took off 5 bases at V and 5 bases at J, with 9 bases between the two ends. The CDR3 spans 12 residues. Germline CDR1 SGHTA, CDR2 FQGNSA. The CDR3 nucleotides are TGTGCCAGCAGCCCCCAGCGGGAGACCCAGTACTTC. Protein product: CASSPQRETQYF.

This clonotype has ten or more counts. V usage is TRBV2 and J usage is TRBJ1-1, with unresolved D. Germline-derived CDR1 and CDR2 are SNHLY and FYNNEI. Trimming took off 7 bases at V and 1 base at J, with 13 bases between the two ends. The CDR3 is 14 amino acids. The CDR3 is CASNVDTANTEAFF. CDR3 sequence (DNA): TGTGCCAGCAATGTCGACACCGCGAACACTGAAGCTTTCTTT.

The chain couples TRBV20-1 to TRBJ1-5, with D perhaps TRBD1 (6 bases). Trimming left V 3 bases short and J 7 bases short, with 13 bases between. The germline CDR1 and CDR2 sequences are DFQATT and SNEGSKA (reference sequence). The CDR3 extends over 13 amino acids. The chain's CDR3 is CSASSGGGQPQHF. The CDR3 DNA reads TGCAGTGCTAGTAGCGGGGGCGGGCAGCCCCAGCATTTT.

The chain combines TRBV15 with TRBJ2-3, with TRBD2 matching 9 bases. The CDR3 sequence is 16 residues long. Trimming took 0 bases from V and 6 from J; bases not matched to a gene: 7. Germline V gene lookup returns CDR1 LNHNV and CDR2 YYDKDF (reference sequence). In DNA, the CDR3 is TGTGCCACCAGCAGAGATACCAGCGGGGGGATGGATACGCAGTATTTT. Residues: CATSRDTSGGMDTQYF. Full variable domain (outside the CDR3, taken from reference TRBV15 and TRBJ2-3): DAMVIQNPRYQVTQFGKPVTLSCSQTLNHNVMYWYQQKSSQAPKLLFHYYDKDFNNEADTPDNFQSRRPNTSFCFLDIRSPGLGDTAMYLCATSRDTSGGMDTQYFGPGTRLTVL.

This clonotype has only a few counts. The chain joins TRBV7-3 to TRBJ2-2, with D hard to call. CDR3 size: 16 residues. The germline CDR1 and CDR2 sequences are SGHTA and FQGTGA. Trimming took off 0 bases at V and 3 bases at J, with 11 bases between the two ends. CDR3 residues: CASSLTAARDTGELFF. The CDR3 DNA reads TGTGCCAGCAGCTTAACGGCAGCCCGGGACACCGGGGAGCTGTTTTTT.

For the CDR3, the DNA is TGTGCCACCAGCAGAGGTGGACTAGCGGGGGCCGGAGATACGCAGTATTTT. Translated, it gives CATSRGGLAGAGDTQYF. V and J are TRBV15 and TRBJ2-3; 13 nucleotides align to TRBD2. Germline V gene lookup returns CDR1 LNHNV and CDR2 YYDKDF (reference sequence). This CDR3 has 17 residues. Losses at the gene ends were 1 base for V and 5 bases for J; bases not matched to a gene: 6.

The V gene is TRBV28, the J gene TRBJ2-2; maybe TRBD2 (6 bases). The CDR3 has 12 amino acids. Germline assignment: CDR1 MDHEN and CDR2 SYDVKM. The ends were cut back, 3 bases at V and 7 bases at J, with 6 bases in the middle. This chain's CDR3 is CASSLGLGELFF. The CDR3 DNA reads as TGTGCCAGCAGTTTGGGACTCGGGGAGCTGTTTTTT.

The chain has TRBV2 and TRBJ2-6; no reliable D call. The CDR3 is 16 residues long. Per the germline V gene, CDR1 is SNHLY and CDR2 is FYNNEI. The V gene lost 1 base and the J gene lost 1 base, with 8 bases spanning the gap. The CDR3 loop reads CASSEGGRSGANVLTF. The CDR3, as DNA: TGTGCCAGCAGTGAAGGTGGACGTTCTGGGGCCAACGTCCTGACTTTC. The full variable domain, with the rest looked up from reference TRBV2 and TRBJ2-6, is EPEVTQTPSHQVTQMGQEVILRCVPISNHLYFYWYRQILGQKVEFLVSFYNNEISEKSEIFDDQFSVERPDGSNFTLKIRSTKLEDSAMYFCASSEGGRSGANVLTFGAGSRLTVL.

This clonotype was detected ten times or more. The J gene is TRBJ1-2, the V gene TRBV7-3; no reliable D call. CDR1 is SGHTA, CDR2 FQGTGA, per germline. This CDR3 contains 15 residues. V shed 4 bases and J shed 8 bases, with 20 bases lying between them. The CDR3, as DNA: TGTGCCAGCAGCTCCCCTGCCGGTAGGGTCCTCGGCTACACCTTC. Translated, it gives CASSSPAGRVLGYTF.

In its sample, this clonotype was seen many times. The chain links TRBV7-2 to TRBJ2-7; D perhaps matches TRBD1 (5 bases). Germline V gene data show CDR1 as SGHTA and CDR2 as FQGNSA. Deletions cut 1 base from V and 4 bases from J, with 23 bases between. CDR3 length: 18 amino acids. CDR3 nucleotide sequence: TGTGCCAGCAGCTTAGGTCCTCCAGAGGACACAAAGAGGTACGAGCAGTACTTC. This sequence encodes CASSLGPPEDTKRYEQYF.

This clonotype was observed many times. This chain joins TRBV7-9 and TRBJ1-4, with D maybe TRBD1 (5 bases). Trimming left V 0 bases short and J 4 bases short, with 9 bases between. The CDR3 covers 15 residues. The germline V gene has CDR1 SEHNR and CDR2 FQNEAQ (reference sequence). The CDR3 DNA reads TGTGCCAGCAGCTTAGCTGGGACGGTTAATGAAAAACTGTTTTTT. It codes for CASSLAGTVNEKLFF.

The chain is built from TRBV20-1 and TRBJ2-1; tentative D call: TRBD2 (7 bases). V was pared by 3 bases and J by 0 bases, with 12 bases between. Germline V gene lookup returns CDR1 DFQATT and CDR2 SNEGSKA (reference sequence). CDR3 length: 15 amino acids. The CDR3 loop is CSASGGRSSYNEQFF. CDR3 DNA sequence: TGCAGTGCTAGCGGGGGGCGGAGCTCCTACAATGAGCAGTTCTTC.

This clonotype was recorded a few times. The chain combines TRBV5-4 with TRBJ1-1, with a possible D match to TRBD1 (5 bases). The V end was cut by 4 bases, the J end by 0 bases, with 13 bases between. This CDR3 is built from 15 residues. Germline values: CDR1 SGHNT, CDR2 YYREEE (reference sequence). The chain's CDR3 is CASSHRDRLNTEAFF. The CDR3 DNA follows: TGTGCCAGCAGCCATAGGGACCGCTTGAACACTGAAGCTTTCTTT.

In its sample, this clonotype was seen a few times. This sequence joins TRBV28 and TRBJ1-6, with 8 bases that match TRBD1. This CDR3 is 15 amino acids long. Per the germline V gene, CDR1 is MDHEN and CDR2 is SYDVKM. The V segment lost 5 bases and the J segment 7 bases; nucleotides outside the gene matches: 7. As DNA, the CDR3 is TGTGCCAGCAGTATCCCGGGACAGGCCAATTCACCCCTCCACTTT. Translated, it gives CASSIPGQANSPLHF.

This clonotype appeared a few times. The chain employs TRBV12-3 or TRBV12-4 and TRBJ1-2, with TRBD1 as a possible D gene (5 bases). The CDR3 runs to 15 residues. V lost 1 base, J lost 5 bases, and 14 bases lay in between. CDR3 sequence reads: CASSLGRAPGYGYTF. In DNA form, the CDR3 reads TGTGCCAGCAGTTTAGGCAGGGCTCCCGGGTATGGCTACACCTTC.

Of note for this clonotype: A much more abundant neighbour one base away suggests this may be a read error. The chain's CDR3 is CASSPGQATSTDTQYF. As DNA, the CDR3 is TGTGCCAGCAGCCCCGGGCAAGCGACTAGCACAGATACGCAGTATTTT. The V gene is TRBV7-2, the J gene TRBJ2-3, with D uncertain. Germline V gene data show CDR1 as SGHTA and CDR2 as FQGNSA. The CDR3 extends over 16 amino acids. V was pared by 5 bases and J by 0 bases, with 15 bases between.

This clonotype was observed many times. The V and J genes are TRBV7-3 and TRBJ2-5; tentative D call: TRBD2 (6 bases). This CDR3 has 15 amino acids. The ends were cut back, 5 bases at V and 2 bases at J, with 15 bases in the middle. Per the germline V gene, CDR1 is SGHTA and CDR2 is FQGTGA. CDR3 residues: CASSPVIGGQETQYF. As DNA, the CDR3 is TGTGCCAGCAGCCCTGTCATTGGGGGGCAAGAGACCCAGTACTTC.

This clonotype was detected only a few times. This chain joins TRBV5-1 and TRBJ1-1; D gene ambiguous. Per germline, CDR1 SGHRS and CDR2 YFSETQ. V shed 2 bases and J shed 0 bases, with 8 bases lying between them. The CDR3 loop spans 14 amino acids. The CDR3 here is CASSLGSLNTEAFF. The CDR3 nucleotides read TGCGCCAGCAGCTTAGGTAGCCTGAACACTGAAGCTTTCTTT.